This T cell receptor beta chain was captured in a study of control samples from healthy donors and cancer patients. This table comes from immunoSEQ multiplex PCR, and its TCRdb copy is limited to in-frame clones, with some not included. The table has about 100,000 clones, approximately 86% seen once; the top ten hold roughly 19%. The CDR3 runs to 14 residues. The ends were cut back, 3 bases at V and 4 bases at J, with 12 bases in the middle. The germline CDR1 and CDR2 sequences are KGHSH and LQKENI. The chain combines TRBV18 with TRBJ1-1, with D possibly matching TRBD1 (5 bases). The receptor comes from a man aged 25-45 years in good health. The sequenced sample consisted of blood. The chain's CDR3 is CASSPQGFTTEAFF. The CDR3 DNA reads TGTGCCAGCTCACCGCAGGGTTTTACCACTGAAGCTTTCTTT.